The source of this T cell receptor (beta chain) is a study of blood T cell repertoires in COVID-19. In the study overall: PBMCs, B-cell-depleted T cells, or T cells provided the cDNA or gDNA that made up the material.

TCRdb's copy holds only in-frame clones and misses some; the assay was immunoSEQ multiplex PCR. Here the sample spans roughly 86,000 clones, about 85% being singletons. V lost 3 bases to trimming and J lost 5 bases; unmatched junction nucleotides: 2. Germline V gene data show CDR1 as ENHRY and CDR2 as SYGVKD. CDR3 length equals 13 residues. Sample: peripheral blood. The TCR originated in a man aged 45-65 years with acute or convalescent COVID-19. This sequence joins TRBV10-3 and TRBJ2-3; TRBD2 matches at 7 bases. CDR3 sequence reads: CAISDGGGDTQYF. Written as DNA, the CDR3 is TGTGCCATCAGTGATGGGGGGGGAGATACGCAGTATTTT.